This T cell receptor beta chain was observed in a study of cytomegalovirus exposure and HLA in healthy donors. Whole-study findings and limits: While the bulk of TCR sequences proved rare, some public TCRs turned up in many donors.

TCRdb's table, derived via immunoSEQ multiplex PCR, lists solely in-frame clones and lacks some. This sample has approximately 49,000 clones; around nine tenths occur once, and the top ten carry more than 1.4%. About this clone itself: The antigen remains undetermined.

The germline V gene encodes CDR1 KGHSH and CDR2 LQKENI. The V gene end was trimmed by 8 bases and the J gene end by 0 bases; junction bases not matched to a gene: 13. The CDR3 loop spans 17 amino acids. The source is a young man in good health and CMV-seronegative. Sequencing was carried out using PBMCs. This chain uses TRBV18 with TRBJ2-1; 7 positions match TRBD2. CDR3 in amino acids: CASQLKWAGDSYNEQFF. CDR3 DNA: TGTGCCAGCCAACTAAAATGGGCGGGAGACTCCTACAATGAGCAGTTCTTC.